This TCR beta chain was sequenced for a study of blood T cell repertoires in COVID-19. Trimming took off 5 bases at V and 1 base at J, with 9 bases between the two ends. The CDR3 covers 13 residues. Germline V CDR1 and CDR2: SGHTA, FQGNSA. Per the original methods: By means of reference gene primer amplification, nucleated cell counts were estimated. Data came from immunoSEQ multiplex PCR; TCRdb stores just in-frame clones and leaves some out. The DNA was the basis for D and trimming; V, J and clone size are from that table. The sample carries roughly 270,000 clones, about 82% recorded once. The TCR comes from a man aged 50 or older with active or convalescent COVID-19. Sequences were obtained from peripheral blood. This rearrangement joins TRBV7-2 to TRBJ2-7, with D perhaps TRBD1 (5 bases). The CDR3 coding sequence is TGTGCCAGCAGCCTAGGGGCGTCCTACGAGCAGTACTTC. Translated: CASSLGASYEQYF.